The 24 T cell receptor beta chains below all came from one sample that was sequenced in a study of blood T cell repertoires in COVID-19. Clones were read by immunoSEQ multiplex PCR, and TCRdb kept only the in-frame ones, dropping some. Found here are roughly 200,000 clones, about 82% of them singletons; the top ten hold around 8.6%. Sequences were obtained from PBMCs or T cells enriched from blood (not recorded which). All receptors come from a woman under 40 who had recovered from COVID-19.

The CDR3 sequence: CASSPGQQNSPLHF. CDR3 coding DNA: TGTGCCAGCAGCCCCGGACAGCAGAATTCACCCCTCCACTTT. The V gene is TRBV5-6, the J gene TRBJ1-6; a weak D match, TRBD1 (6 bases). V lost 4 bases to trimming and J lost 7 bases, with 12 bases between them. The CDR3 is 14 residues long. Germline values: CDR1 SGHDT, CDR2 YYEEEE. The full variable domain, rest sourced from reference TRBV5-6 and TRBJ1-6, is DAGVTQSPTHLIKTRGQQVTLRCSPKSGHDTVSWYQQALGQGPQFIFQYYEEEERQRGNFPDRFSGHQFPNYSSELNVNALLLGDSALYLCASSPGQQNSPLHFGNGTRLTVT.

The chain combines TRBV7-2 with TRBJ1-1; TRBD1 aligns across 8 bases. V lost 3 bases, J lost 0 bases, and 12 bases stayed unmatched. Per germline, CDR1 SGHTA and CDR2 FQGNSA. The CDR3 covers 18 residues. In nucleotides, the CDR3 is TGTGCCAGCAGCTTTTTCCTACAGGGGGACTTAATGAACACTGAAGCTTTCTTT. Residues: CASSFFLQGDLMNTEAFF.

The rearrangement joins TRBV3-1 (or the pseudogene TRBV3-2) to TRBJ2-7; 9 nucleotides match TRBD1. With 3 bases clipped from V and 6 bases from J, the junction kept 6 bases outside the gene matches. The CDR3 consists of 14 residues. Germline lookup yields CDR1 LGHDT and CDR2 YNNKEL (reference sequence). For the CDR3, the DNA is TGTGCCAGCAGCCAGAGGACAGGGGAGGGCGAGCAGTACTTC. This encodes CASSQRTGEGEQYF.

The gene calls are TRBV2 and TRBJ2-6; 12 bases fit TRBD1. The germline gives CDR1 SNHLY, CDR2 FYNNEI. V was clipped by 6 bases and J by 0 bases; unmatched bases: 6. The CDR3 has 18 residues. CDR3 sequence reads: CASRRPGQGASGANVLTF. The DNA of the CDR3 is TGTGCCAGCAGAAGGCCGGGACAGGGGGCCTCTGGGGCCAACGTCCTGACTTTC.

The chain is built from TRBV19 and TRBJ1-3; 7 bases align to TRBD1. Germline V CDR1 and CDR2: LNHDA, SQIVND (reference sequence). V was pared by 4 bases and J by 0 bases, with 9 bases of the junction left unmatched. This CDR3 contains 17 residues. The CDR3 reads CASSTRDRSVSGNTIYF. The DNA of the CDR3 is TGTGCCAGTAGTACCCGGGACAGATCGGTCTCTGGAAACACCATATATTTT.

This chain links TRBV10-3 with TRBJ1-2; D gene unclear. V lost 3 bases and J lost 7, with 15 bases in between. The CDR3 extends over 14 amino acids. Germline CDR1 and CDR2: ENHRY and SYGVKD. For the CDR3, the DNA is TGTGCCATCAGTGATCGGGTGGAGGAGTTTGGCTACACCTTC. The encoded protein is CAISDRVEEFGYTF.

The sample holds a few counts of this clone. This rearrangement joins TRBV28 to TRBJ2-7; 7 nucleotides align to TRBD1. CDR1 is MDHEN, CDR2 SYDVKM, per germline. The CDR3 is 14 residues long. The V gene end was trimmed by 6 bases and the J gene end by 2 bases; junction bases not matched to a gene: 7. CDR3 sequence reads: CASSQPDRAYEQYF. The CDR3 DNA reads TGTGCCAGCAGCCAACCTGACAGGGCCTACGAGCAGTACTTC.

The J gene is TRBJ2-7, the V gene TRBV6-5; D might be TRBD1 (5 bases). Trimming shortened V by 2 bases and J by 4 bases, and 12 bases separated the two germline ends. This CDR3 is built from 14 residues. The germline gives CDR1 MNHEY, CDR2 SVGAGI. For the CDR3, the DNA is TGTGCCAGCAGTTACGGGGCAGGGCAGTACGAGCAGTACTTC. Amino acid sequence: CASSYGAGQYEQYF.

This clone was picked up one time. In DNA, the CDR3 is TGTGCCAGCAGTTTAACCAGGTCCTATGGCTACACCTTC. Its protein product is CASSLTRSYGYTF. The chain combines TRBV12-3 or TRBV12-4 with TRBJ1-2; D remains ambiguous. Trimming removed 2 bases at V and 4 bases at J, with 8 bases between. The CDR3 spans 13 residues.

The chain uses TRBV7-2 and TRBJ2-7, with D possibly matching TRBD2 (6 bases). Germline V lookup: CDR1 SGHTA, CDR2 FQGNSA. V was clipped by 2 bases and J by 2 bases, with 16 bases between them. This CDR3 contains 16 residues. Here the CDR3 DNA reads TGTGCCAGCAGCTTAAACCCGGGACTCAACCCCTACGAGCAGTACTTC. It encodes CASSLNPGLNPYEQYF.

The chain couples TRBV3-1 (or the pseudogene TRBV3-2) to TRBJ1-6; D possibly corresponds to TRBD1 (6 bases). The CDR3 has 20 amino acids. V lost 2 bases, J lost 0 bases, and 20 bases lay in between. Germline CDR1 reads LGHDT; CDR2 reads YNNKEL (reference sequence). The CDR3 DNA is TGTGCCAGCAGCCAATCAAAAGCGGGGGGCCAGAGCTCCTATAATTCACCCCTCCACTTT. Amino acid sequence: CASSQSKAGGQSSYNSPLHF.

This chain connects TRBV29-1 to TRBJ2-3; D may be TRBD2 (6 bases). The CDR3 is made up of 15 amino acids. The V end was cut by 6 bases, the J end by 1 base, with 17 bases between. CDR1 is SQVTM and CDR2 is ANQGSEA in the germline V gene. The CDR3 sequence is CSVSRAASGTDTQYF. The CDR3 nucleotides read TGCAGCGTAAGCAGGGCGGCTAGCGGCACAGATACGCAGTATTTT.

The V call is TRBV28, the J call TRBJ2-7; D might be TRBD2 (6 bases). V lost 6 bases and J lost 7, with 19 bases in between. CDR1 MDHEN and CDR2 SYDVKM come from the germline V gene. This CDR3 has 14 residues. CDR3 sequence: CASRLARGSWEQYF. The DNA of the CDR3 is TGTGCCAGCAGACTTGCTCGGGGGAGTTGGGAGCAGTACTTC.

V gene TRBV7-8 combines with J gene TRBJ2-1; 8 bases are shared with TRBD2. Germline V gene data show CDR1 as SGHVS and CDR2 as FQNEAQ. With V trimmed by 0 bases and J by 9 bases, 16 bases remained unmatched. This CDR3 region has 18 residues. Written as DNA, the CDR3 is TGTGCCAGCAGCTTAGCGCTCCCGACTAGCGTGGCGAAGGGTGAGCAGTTCTTC. As protein: CASSLALPTSVAKGEQFF.

The chain links TRBV5-6 to TRBJ1-2; D may be TRBD1 (6 bases). Deletions cut 5 bases from V and 0 bases from J, with 14 bases between. Germline V gene lookup returns CDR1 SGHDT and CDR2 YYEEEE. The CDR3 has 15 residues. CDR3 sequence: CASRRLGASNYGYTF. The DNA for the CDR3 is TGTGCCAGCAGGCGCCTGGGGGCGTCTAACTATGGCTACACCTTC.

This sequence joins TRBV6-5 and TRBJ2-7; 7 bases are shared with TRBD2. The CDR3 has 13 residues. CDR1 and CDR2 (germline): MNHEY, SVGAGI. V shed 6 bases and J 9 bases; nucleotides not matched to a gene: 11. CDR3 in DNA: TGTGCCAGCAGGTCTAGCGGAGCCCTCGGGCAGTACTTC. Translated: CASRSSGALGQYF.

This chain links TRBV18 with TRBJ2-5; D is uncertain. The CDR3 runs 15 residues. Germline lookup yields CDR1 KGHSH and CDR2 LQKENI. V lost 1 base to trimming and J lost 2 bases, with 11 bases between them. CDR3 in amino acids: CASSPRADRQETQYF. The CDR3 DNA sequence: TGTGCCAGCTCACCACGGGCAGATCGGCAAGAGACCCAGTACTTC.

V and J are TRBV2 and TRBJ1-1; D not certain. V lost 4 bases and J 6 bases, leaving 6 bases between the germline ends. The V gene's germline CDR1 is SNHLY and CDR2 FYNNEI. This CDR3 contains 11 residues. The CDR3: CASSVAAEAFF. The DNA of the CDR3 is TGTGCCAGCAGTGTGGCAGCTGAAGCTTTCTTT.

The V and J genes are TRBV29-1 and TRBJ2-4, with D possibly matching TRBD1 (5 bases). Germline-derived CDR1 and CDR2 are SQVTM and ANQGSEA. The CDR3 is 14 amino acids. V lost 4 bases, J lost 2 bases, and 12 bases lay in between. CDR3 DNA: TGCAGCGTTGGGGGCGACGATTCCAAAAACATTCAGTACTTC. Residues: CSVGGDDSKNIQYF.

V and J are TRBV27 and TRBJ1-1; tentatively, D is TRBD1 (6 bases). Germline V lookup: CDR1 MNHEY, CDR2 SMNVEV (reference sequence). V was pared by 7 bases and J by 1 base, with 10 bases between. This CDR3 is 13 amino acids long. Here the CDR3 DNA reads TGTGCCAGCACGGGGGGCTCGAACACTGAAGCTTTCTTT. Protein product: CASTGGSNTEAFF.

Regarding this clone: It differs at one base from a far larger clone, so likely a read error. V is TRBV12-3 or TRBV12-4 and J is TRBJ1-5; the D gene is possibly TRBD1 (5 bases). V shed 5 bases and J shed 3 bases, with 8 bases lying between them. CDR3 length equals 13 residues. Here the CDR3 reads CASSPQDNQPQHF. The CDR3 DNA sequence: TGTGCCAGCAGTCCACAGGACAATCAGCCCCAGCATTTT.

Written as DNA, the CDR3 is TGCGCCAGCAGCTATACGGACAGGTCCTCTGGAAACACCATATATTTT. Translated: CASSYTDRSSGNTIYF. V gene TRBV5-1 combines with J gene TRBJ1-3; TRBD1 aligns across 7 bases. CDR1 and CDR2 (germline): SGHRS, YFSETQ. The CDR3 extends over 16 amino acids. V shed 3 bases, J shed 0 bases, and the junction held 6 bases outside the gene matches.

The chain couples TRBV30 to TRBJ2-3, with 11 bases matching TRBD1. Germline V gene lookup returns CDR1 GTSNPN and CDR2 SVGIG (reference sequence). The CDR3 sequence is 16 residues long. J gave up 4 bases and V 2 bases, and 8 bases lay outside the gene matches. In nucleotides, the CDR3 is TGTGCCTGGAGTATAACCGGGACAGGGGGATCAGATACGCAGTATTTT. It specifies CAWSITGTGGSDTQYF.

The V and J genes are TRBV19 and TRBJ2-5; perhaps TRBD2 as D (6 bases). CDR1 is LNHDA and CDR2 is SQIVND in the germline V gene (reference sequence). V dropped 8 bases and J dropped 5 bases, with 18 bases sitting between them. This CDR3 comprises 14 residues. The CDR3 nucleotides are TGTGCCAGTCAGGCTAGGGAGGCGGAGGAGACCCAGTACTTC. Amino acids: CASQAREAEETQYF. Full variable domain (missing parts from reference TRBV19 and TRBJ2-5): DGGITQSPKYLFRKEGQNVTLSCEQNLNHDAMYWYRQDPGQGLRLIYYSQIVNDFQKGDIAEGYSVSREKKESFPLTVTSAQKNPTAFYLCASQAREAEETQYFGPGTRLLVL.